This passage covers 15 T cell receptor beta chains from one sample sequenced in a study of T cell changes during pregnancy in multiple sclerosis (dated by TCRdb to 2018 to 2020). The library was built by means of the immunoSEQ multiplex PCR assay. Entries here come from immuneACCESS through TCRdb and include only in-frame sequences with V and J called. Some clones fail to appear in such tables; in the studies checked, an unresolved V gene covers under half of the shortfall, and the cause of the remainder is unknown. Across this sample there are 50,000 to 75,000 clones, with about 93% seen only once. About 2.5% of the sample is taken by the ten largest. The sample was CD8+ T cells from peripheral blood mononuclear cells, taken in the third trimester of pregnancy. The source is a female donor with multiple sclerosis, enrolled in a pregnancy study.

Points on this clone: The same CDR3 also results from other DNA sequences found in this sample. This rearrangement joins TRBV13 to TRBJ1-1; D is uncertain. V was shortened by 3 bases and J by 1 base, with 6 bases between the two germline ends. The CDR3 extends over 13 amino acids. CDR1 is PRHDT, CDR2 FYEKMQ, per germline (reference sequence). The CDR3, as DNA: TGTGCCAGCAGCTTGGGAGGGAACACTGAAGCTTTCTTT. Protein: CASSLGGNTEAFF. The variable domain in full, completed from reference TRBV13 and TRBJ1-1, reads AAGVIQSPRHLIKEKRETATLKCYPIPRHDTVYWYQQGPGQDPQFLISFYEKMQSDKGSIPDRFSAQQFSDYHSELNMSSLELGDSALYFCASSLGGNTEAFFGQGTRLTVV.

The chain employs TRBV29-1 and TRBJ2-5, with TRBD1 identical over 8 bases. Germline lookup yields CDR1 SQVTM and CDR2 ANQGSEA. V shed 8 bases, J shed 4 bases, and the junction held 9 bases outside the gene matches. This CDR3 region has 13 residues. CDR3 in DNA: TGCAGCTTAAGGACAGGGTTATCAGAGACCCAGTACTTC. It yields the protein CSLRTGLSETQYF.

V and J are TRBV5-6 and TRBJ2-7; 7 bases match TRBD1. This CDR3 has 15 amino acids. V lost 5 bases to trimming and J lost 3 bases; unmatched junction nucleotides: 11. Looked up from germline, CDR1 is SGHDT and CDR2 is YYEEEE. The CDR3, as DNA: TGTGCCAGCAGTGGGGGAGACAGGGCGAGCTACGAGCAGTACTTC. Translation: CASSGGDRASYEQYF.

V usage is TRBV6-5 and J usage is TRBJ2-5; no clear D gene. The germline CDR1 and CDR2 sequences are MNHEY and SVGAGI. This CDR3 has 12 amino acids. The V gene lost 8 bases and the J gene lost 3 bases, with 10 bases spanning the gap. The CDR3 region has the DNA TGTGCCAGCCGAGGAGAAAAAGAGACCCAGTACTTC. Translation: CASRGEKETQYF.

This chain's CDR3 is CASSTQGGYEQYF. The CDR3 DNA sequence: TGTGCCAGCAGCACACAGGGGGGCTACGAGCAGTACTTC. V gene TRBV5-8 combines with J gene TRBJ2-7; 8 nucleotides agree with TRBD1. Looked up from germline, CDR1 is SGHTS and CDR2 is YDEGEE. The CDR3 has 13 residues. Unmatched junction bases numbered 3, after V lost 4 bases and J lost 3 bases.

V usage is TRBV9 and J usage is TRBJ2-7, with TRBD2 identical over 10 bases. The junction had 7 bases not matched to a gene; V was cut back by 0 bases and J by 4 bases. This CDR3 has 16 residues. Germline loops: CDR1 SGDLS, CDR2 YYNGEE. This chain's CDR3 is CASSVGLAGALYEQYF. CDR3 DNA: TGTGCCAGCAGCGTAGGGCTAGCGGGAGCTTTATACGAGCAGTACTTC.

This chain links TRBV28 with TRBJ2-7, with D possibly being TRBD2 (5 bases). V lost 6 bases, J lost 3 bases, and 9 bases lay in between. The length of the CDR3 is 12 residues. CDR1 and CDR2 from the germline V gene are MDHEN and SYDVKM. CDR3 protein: CASSWESYEQYF. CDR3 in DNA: TGTGCCAGCAGCTGGGAGAGCTACGAGCAGTACTTC.

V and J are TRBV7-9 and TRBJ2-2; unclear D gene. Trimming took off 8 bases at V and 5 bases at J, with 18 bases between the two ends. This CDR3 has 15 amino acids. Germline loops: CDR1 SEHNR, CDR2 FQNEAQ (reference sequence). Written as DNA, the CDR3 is TGTGCCAGCTCCCCGGTCGGTCCCCTGACCGGGGAGCTGTTTTTT. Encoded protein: CASSPVGPLTGELFF.

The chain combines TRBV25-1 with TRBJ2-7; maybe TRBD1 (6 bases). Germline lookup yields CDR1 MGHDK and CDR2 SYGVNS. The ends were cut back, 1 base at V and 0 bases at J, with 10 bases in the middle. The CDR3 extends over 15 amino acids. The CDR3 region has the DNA TGTGCCAGCAGTGAATTCCAGGGGCCCTCCTACGAGCAGTACTTC. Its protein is CASSEFQGPSYEQYF.

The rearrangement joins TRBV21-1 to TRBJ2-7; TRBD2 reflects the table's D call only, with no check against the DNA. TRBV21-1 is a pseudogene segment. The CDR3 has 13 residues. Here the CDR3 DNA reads TGTGCCGGCCTAGCGGGAAACTCCTACGAGCAGTACTTC. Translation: CAGLAGNSYEQYF.

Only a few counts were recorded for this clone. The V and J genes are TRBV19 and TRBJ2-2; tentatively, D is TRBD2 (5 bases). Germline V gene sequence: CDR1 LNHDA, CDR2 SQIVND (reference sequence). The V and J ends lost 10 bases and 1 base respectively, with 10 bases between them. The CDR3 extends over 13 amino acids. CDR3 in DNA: TGTGCCACCCCCGGGGAGAACACCGGGGAGCTGTTTTTT. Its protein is CATPGENTGELFF.

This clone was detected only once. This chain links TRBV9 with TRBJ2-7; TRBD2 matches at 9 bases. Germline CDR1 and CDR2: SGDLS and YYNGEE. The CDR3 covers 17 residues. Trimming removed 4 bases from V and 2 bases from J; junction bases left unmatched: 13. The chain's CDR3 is CASSPSGSGSSAYEQYF. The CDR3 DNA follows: TGTGCCAGCAGCCCATCGGGTAGCGGGAGTAGTGCCTACGAGCAGTACTTC.

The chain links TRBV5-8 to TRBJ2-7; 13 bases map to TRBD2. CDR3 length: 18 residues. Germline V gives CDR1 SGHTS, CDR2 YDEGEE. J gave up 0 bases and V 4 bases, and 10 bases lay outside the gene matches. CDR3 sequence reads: CASSHPGTSGVSSYEQYF. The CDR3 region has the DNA TGTGCCAGCAGCCATCCCGGGACTAGCGGGGTAAGCTCCTACGAGCAGTACTTC.

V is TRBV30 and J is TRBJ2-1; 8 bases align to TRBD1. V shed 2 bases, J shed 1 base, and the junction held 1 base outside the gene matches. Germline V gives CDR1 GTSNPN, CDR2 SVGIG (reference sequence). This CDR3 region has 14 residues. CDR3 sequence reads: CAWSTGGSYNEQFF. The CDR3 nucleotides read TGTGCCTGGAGTACAGGGGGATCCTACAATGAGCAGTTCTTC.

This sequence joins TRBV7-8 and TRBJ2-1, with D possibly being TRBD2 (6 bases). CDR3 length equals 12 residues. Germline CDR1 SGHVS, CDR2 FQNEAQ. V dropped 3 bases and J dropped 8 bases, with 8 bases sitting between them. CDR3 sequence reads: CASSLGLDEQFF. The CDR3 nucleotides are TGTGCCAGCAGCTTGGGACTCGATGAGCAGTTCTTC.